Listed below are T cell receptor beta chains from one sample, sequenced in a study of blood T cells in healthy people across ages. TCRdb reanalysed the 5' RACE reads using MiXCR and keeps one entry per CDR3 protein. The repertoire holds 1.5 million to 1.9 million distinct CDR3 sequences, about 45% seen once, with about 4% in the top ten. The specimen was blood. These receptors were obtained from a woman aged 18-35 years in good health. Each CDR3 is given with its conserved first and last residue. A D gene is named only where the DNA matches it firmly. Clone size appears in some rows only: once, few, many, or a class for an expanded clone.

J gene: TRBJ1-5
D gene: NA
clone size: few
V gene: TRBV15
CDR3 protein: CATSRDQGFGNQPQHF
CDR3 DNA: TGTGCCACCAGCAGAGATCAGGGATTCGGCAATCAGCCCCAGCATTTT

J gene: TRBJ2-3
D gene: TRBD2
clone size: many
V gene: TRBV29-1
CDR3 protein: CSVVTSAYTDTQYF
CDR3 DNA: TGCAGCGTTGTGACTAGCGCGTACACAGATACGCAGTATTTT

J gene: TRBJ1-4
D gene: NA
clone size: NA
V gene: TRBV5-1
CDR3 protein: CASSVLSTEKLFF
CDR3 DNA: TGCGCCAGCAGCGTACTCTCAACTGAAAAACTGTTTTTT

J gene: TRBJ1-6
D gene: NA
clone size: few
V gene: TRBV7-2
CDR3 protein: CASSEPGRVNSPLHF
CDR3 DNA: TGTGCCAGCAGCGAACCGGGACGGGTCAATTCACCCCTCCACTTT

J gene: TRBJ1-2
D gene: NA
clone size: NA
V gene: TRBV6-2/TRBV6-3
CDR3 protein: CAISPDSYGYTF
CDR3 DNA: TGTGCCATCAGTCCCGATTCCTATGGCTACACCTTC

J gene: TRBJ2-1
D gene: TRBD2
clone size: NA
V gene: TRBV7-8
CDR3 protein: CASSLAGTSFSYEQFF
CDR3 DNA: TGTGCCAGCAGCTTAGCCGGGACTAGTTTTAGCTATGAGCAGTTCTTC

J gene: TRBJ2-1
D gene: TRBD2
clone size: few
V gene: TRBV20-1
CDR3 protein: CSEGIAGAWNEQFF
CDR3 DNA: TGCAGTGAAGGAATAGCGGGAGCATGGAATGAGCAGTTCTTC

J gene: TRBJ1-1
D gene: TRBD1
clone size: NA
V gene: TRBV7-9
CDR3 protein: CASSSRTGGFTEAFF
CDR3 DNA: TGTGCCAGCAGCTCACGAACAGGGGGCTTCACTGAAGCTTTCTTT

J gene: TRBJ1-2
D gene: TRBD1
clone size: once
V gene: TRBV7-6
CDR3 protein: CASSPLTGIVYGYTF
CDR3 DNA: TGTGCCAGCAGCCCTTTGACAGGGATCGTATATGGCTACACCTTC

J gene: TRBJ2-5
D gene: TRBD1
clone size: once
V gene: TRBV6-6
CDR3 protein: CASNHGTGRETQYF
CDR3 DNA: TGTGCCAGCAATCACGGGACAGGGCGAGAGACCCAGTACTTC

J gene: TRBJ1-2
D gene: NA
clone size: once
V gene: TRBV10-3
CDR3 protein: CAITVTAPRDYGYTF
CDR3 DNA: TGTGCCATCACAGTAACAGCGCCGAGAGACTATGGCTACACCTTC

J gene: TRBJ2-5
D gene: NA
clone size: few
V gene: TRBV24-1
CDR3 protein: CATSNRDETQYF
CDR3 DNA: TGTGCCACCAGCAACAGGGATGAGACCCAGTACTTC

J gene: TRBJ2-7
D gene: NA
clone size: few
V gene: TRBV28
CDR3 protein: CASSLGSKQYF
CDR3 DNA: TGTGCCAGCAGTTTAGGCTCCAAGCAGTACTTC

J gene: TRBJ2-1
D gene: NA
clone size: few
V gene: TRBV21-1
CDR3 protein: CASSPVVVYEQFF
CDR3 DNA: TGTGCCAGCAGCCCGGTGGTTGTCTATGAGCAGTTCTTC

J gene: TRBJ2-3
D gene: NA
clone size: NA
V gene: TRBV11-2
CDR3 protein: CASSPLGLGRGTQYF
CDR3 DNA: TGTGCCAGCAGCCCTTTAGGACTGGGGCGGGGTACGCAGTATTTT

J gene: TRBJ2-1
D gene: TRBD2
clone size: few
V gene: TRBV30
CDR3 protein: CAWGGTSGHSSYNEQFF
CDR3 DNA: TGTGCCTGGGGTGGGACTAGCGGTCATAGCTCCTACAATGAGCAGTTCTTC

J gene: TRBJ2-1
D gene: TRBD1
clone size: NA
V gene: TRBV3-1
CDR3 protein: CASSETRTGPAFEQFF
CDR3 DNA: TGTGCCAGCAGCGAAACTCGGACAGGGCCAGCTTTTGAGCAGTTCTTC

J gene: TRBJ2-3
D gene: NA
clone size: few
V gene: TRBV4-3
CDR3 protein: CASSQEGSAVATPYTQYF
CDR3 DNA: TGCGCCAGCAGCCAAGAAGGCAGCGCGGTGGCTACCCCTTATACGCAGTATTTT

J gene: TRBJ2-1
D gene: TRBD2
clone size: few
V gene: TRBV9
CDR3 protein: CASSVAHSGTSSYNEQFF
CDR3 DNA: TGTGCCAGCAGCGTTGCCCATAGCGGGACGAGCTCCTACAATGAGCAGTTCTTC

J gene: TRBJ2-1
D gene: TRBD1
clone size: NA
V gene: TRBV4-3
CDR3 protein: CASSPIQGACYNEQFF
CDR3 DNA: TGCGCCAGCAGCCCTATACAGGGGGCTTGCTACAATGAGCAGTTCTTC

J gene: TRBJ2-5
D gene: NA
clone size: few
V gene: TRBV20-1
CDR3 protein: CTWLAGVETQYF
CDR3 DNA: TGCACCTGGCTAGCTGGTGTCGAGACCCAGTACTTC

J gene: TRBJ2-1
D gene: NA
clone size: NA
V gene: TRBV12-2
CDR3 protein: CASRSRQGASYNEQFF
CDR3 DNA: TGTGCAAGTCGCTCACGACAGGGGGCCTCCTACAATGAGCAGTTCTTC

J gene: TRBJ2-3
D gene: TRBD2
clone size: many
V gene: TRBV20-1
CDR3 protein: CSARATSGRTDTQYF
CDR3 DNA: TGCAGTGCTAGAGCGACTAGCGGGAGGACAGATACGCAGTATTTT

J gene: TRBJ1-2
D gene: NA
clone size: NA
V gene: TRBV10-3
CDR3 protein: CAISESAGPNYGYTF
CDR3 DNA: TGTGCCATCAGTGAGTCGGCAGGTCCTAACTATGGCTACACCTTC

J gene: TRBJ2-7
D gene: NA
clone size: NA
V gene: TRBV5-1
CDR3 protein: CASSLEGQSVQYF
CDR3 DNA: TGCGCCAGCAGCTTGGAGGGGCAGAGCGTCCAGTACTTC

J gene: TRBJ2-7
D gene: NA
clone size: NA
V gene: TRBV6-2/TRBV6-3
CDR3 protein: CASSSPLTAYEQYF
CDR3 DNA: TGTGCCAGCAGTTCCCCCCTGACAGCCTACGAGCAGTACTTC

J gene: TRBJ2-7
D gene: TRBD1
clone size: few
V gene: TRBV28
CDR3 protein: CASSSLGTEAYEQYF
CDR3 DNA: TGTGCCAGCAGTTCGCTGGGGACAGAAGCGTACGAGCAGTACTTC

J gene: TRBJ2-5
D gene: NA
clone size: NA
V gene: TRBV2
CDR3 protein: CASSPYGYNEQYF
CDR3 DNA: TGCGCCAGCTCCCCCTACGGCTACAATGAGCAGTACTTC

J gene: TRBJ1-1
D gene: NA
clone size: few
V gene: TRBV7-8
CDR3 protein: CASSLGQGTLLNTEAFF
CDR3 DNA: TGTGCCAGCAGCTTAGGGCAGGGGACACTTCTGAACACTGAAGCTTTCTTT